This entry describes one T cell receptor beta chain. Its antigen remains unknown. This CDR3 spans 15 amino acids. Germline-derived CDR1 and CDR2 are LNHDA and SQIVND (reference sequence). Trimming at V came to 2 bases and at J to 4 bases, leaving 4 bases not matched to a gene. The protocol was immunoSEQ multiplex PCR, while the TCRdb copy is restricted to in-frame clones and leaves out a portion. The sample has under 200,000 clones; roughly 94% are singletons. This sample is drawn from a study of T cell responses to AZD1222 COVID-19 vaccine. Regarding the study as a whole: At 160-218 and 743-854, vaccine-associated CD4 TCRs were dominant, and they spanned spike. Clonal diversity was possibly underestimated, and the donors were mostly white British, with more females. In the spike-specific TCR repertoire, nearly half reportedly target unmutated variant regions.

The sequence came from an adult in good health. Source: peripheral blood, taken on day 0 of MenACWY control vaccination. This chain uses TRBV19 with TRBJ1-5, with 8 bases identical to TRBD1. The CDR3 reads CASSISGDRNQPQHF. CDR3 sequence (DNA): TGTGCCAGTAGTATAAGTGGGGACAGGAATCAGCCCCAGCATTTT.